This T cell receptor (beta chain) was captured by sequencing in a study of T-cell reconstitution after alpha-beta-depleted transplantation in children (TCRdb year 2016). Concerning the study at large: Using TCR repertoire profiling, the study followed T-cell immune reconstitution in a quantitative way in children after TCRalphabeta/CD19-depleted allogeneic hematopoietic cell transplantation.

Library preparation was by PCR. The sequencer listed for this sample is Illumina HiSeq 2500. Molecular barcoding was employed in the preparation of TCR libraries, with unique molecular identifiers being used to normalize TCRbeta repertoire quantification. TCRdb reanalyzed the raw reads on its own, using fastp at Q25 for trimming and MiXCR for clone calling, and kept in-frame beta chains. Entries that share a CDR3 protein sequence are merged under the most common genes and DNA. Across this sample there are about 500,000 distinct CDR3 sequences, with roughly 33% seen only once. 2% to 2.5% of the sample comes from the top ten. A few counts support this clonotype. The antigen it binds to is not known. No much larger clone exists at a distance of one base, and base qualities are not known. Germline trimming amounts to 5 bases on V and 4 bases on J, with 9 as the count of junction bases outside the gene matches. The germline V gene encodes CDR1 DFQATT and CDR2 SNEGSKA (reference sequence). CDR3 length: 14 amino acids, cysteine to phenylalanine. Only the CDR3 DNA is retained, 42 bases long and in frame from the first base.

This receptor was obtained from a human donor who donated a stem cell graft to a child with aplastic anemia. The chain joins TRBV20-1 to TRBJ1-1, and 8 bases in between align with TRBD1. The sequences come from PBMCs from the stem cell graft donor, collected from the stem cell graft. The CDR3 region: CSAGQGAPITEAFF. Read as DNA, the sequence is TGCAGTGCTGGACAGGGCGCCCCTATCACTGAAGCTTTCTTT.